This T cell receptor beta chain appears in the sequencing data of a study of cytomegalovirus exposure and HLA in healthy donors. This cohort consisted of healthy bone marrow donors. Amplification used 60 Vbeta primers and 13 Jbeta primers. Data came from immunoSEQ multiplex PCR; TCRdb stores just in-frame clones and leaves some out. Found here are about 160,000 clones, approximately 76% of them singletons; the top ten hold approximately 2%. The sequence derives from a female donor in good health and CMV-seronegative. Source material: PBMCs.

The DNA for the CDR3 is TGTGCCAGCAGTAGCCTGTGGGGAGCCGGGGAGCTGTTTTTT. Translating gives CASSSLWGAGELFF. The chain uses TRBV9 and TRBJ2-2, with D perhaps matching TRBD2 (5 bases). CDR1 and CDR2 (germline): SGDLS, YYNGEE. CDR3 size: 14 residues. Trimming took 5 bases from V and 6 from J, leaving 14 bases between them.